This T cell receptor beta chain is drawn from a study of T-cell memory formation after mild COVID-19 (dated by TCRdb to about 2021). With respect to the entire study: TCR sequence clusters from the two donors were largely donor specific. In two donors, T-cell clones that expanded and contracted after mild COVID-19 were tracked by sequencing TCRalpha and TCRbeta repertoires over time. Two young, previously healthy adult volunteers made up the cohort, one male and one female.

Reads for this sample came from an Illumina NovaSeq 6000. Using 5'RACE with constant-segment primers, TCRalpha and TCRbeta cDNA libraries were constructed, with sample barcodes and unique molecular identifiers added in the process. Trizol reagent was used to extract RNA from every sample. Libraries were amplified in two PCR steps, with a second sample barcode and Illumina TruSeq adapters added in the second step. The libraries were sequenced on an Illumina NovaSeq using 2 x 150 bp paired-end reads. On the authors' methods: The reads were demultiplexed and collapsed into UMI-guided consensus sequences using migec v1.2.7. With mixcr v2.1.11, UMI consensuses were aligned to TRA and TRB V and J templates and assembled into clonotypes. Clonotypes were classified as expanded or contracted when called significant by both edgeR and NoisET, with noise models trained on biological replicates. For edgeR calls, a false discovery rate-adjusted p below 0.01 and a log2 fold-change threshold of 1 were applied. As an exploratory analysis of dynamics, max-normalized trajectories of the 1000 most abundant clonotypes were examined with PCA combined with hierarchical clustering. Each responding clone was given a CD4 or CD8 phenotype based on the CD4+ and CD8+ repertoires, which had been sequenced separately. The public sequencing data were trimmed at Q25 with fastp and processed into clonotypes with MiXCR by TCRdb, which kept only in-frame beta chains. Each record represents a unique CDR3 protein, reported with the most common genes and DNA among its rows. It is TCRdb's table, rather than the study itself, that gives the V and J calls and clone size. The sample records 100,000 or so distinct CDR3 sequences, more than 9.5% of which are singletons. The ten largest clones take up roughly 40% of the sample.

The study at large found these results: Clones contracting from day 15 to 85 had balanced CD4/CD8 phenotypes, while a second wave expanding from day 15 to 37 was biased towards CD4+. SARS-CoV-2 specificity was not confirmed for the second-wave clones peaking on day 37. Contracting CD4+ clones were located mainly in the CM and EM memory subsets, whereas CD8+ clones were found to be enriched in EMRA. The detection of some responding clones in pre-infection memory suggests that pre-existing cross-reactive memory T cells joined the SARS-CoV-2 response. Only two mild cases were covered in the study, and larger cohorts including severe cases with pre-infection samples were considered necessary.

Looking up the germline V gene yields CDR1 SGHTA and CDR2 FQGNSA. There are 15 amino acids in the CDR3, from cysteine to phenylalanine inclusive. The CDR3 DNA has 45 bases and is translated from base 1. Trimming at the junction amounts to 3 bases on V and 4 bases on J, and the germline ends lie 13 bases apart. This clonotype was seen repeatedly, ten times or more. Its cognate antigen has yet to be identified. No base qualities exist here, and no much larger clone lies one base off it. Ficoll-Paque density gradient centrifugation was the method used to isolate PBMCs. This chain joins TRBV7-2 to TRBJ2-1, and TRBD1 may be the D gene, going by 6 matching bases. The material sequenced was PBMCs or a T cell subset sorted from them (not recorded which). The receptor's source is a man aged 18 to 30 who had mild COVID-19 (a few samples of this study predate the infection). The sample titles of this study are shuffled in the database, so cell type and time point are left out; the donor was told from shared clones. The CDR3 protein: CASSFGGGMYNEQFF. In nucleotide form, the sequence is TGTGCCAGCAGCTTCGGTGGGGGCATGTACAATGAGCAGTTCTTC.